This is a list of T cell receptor beta chains from one sample in a study of blood T cell repertoires in COVID-19. Assay used: immunoSEQ multiplex PCR; TCRdb lists only in-frame clones, some missing. This sample has about 140,000 clones, with roughly 78% found just once. The sample was PBMCs or T cells enriched from blood (not recorded which). The source of these receptors is a woman aged 45-60 years who had recovered from COVID-19. Each CDR3 is given with its conserved first and last residue. Fields, in order: J gene, D gene, V gene, clone size, CDR3 DNA, CDR3 protein. The D gene is left open where the match is weak. Clone size appears in some rows only: once, few, many, or a class for an expanded clone.

j_gene: TRBJ2-3; d_gene: TRBD1; v_gene: TRBV4-2; abundance: -; CDR3nt: TGTGCCAGCAGCCAATCCCCGACAGGGCTGGGATCAGATACGCAGTATTTT; CDR3aa: CASSQSPTGLGSDTQYF
j_gene: TRBJ1-1; d_gene: -; v_gene: TRBV15; abundance: -; CDR3nt: TGTGCCACCAGCAGAGATTTGTGGTCGGTGGCTTTCTTT; CDR3aa: CATSRDLWSVAFF
j_gene: TRBJ2-3; d_gene: TRBD2; v_gene: TRBV2; abundance: -; CDR3nt: TGTGCCAGCCAATGGGGACTAGCGGGGGGTCAAATCACACCGGGAGATACGCAGTATTTT; CDR3aa: CASQWGLAGGQITPGDTQYF
j_gene: TRBJ1-5; d_gene: -; v_gene: TRBV5-1; abundance: -; CDR3nt: TGCGCCAGCAGCTCTGACGGAGATAGCAATCAGCCCCAGCATTTT; CDR3aa: CASSSDGDSNQPQHF
j_gene: TRBJ2-5; d_gene: -; v_gene: TRBV5-1; abundance: -; CDR3nt: TGCGCCAGCAGCCCAGCGGTTGGCCCACAAGAGACCCAGTACTTC; CDR3aa: CASSPAVGPQETQYF
j_gene: TRBJ1-1; d_gene: -; v_gene: TRBV2; abundance: -; CDR3nt: TGTGCCAGCAGCAGGGCTGAAAACACTGAAGCTTTCTTT; CDR3aa: CASSRAENTEAFF
j_gene: TRBJ1-5; d_gene: -; v_gene: TRBV2; abundance: -; CDR3nt: TGTGCCAGCACGACTGACTATAGCAATCAGCCCCAGCATTTT; CDR3aa: CASTTDYSNQPQHF
j_gene: TRBJ1-1; d_gene: -; v_gene: TRBV5-1; abundance: -; CDR3nt: TGCGCCAGCAGCACCTCCCAGATGCACCGGGCTGAAGCTTTCTTT; CDR3aa: CASSTSQMHRAEAFF
j_gene: TRBJ1-6; d_gene: TRBD1; v_gene: TRBV27; abundance: -; CDR3nt: TGTGCCAGCACCGGGACAGGGGGCTCCTGGTCCTATAATTCACCCCTCCACTTT; CDR3aa: CASTGTGGSWSYNSPLHF
j_gene: TRBJ2-7; d_gene: -; v_gene: TRBV28; abundance: -; CDR3nt: TGTGCCACCACGGGCAGGGATAGATACGAGCAGTACTTC; CDR3aa: CATTGRDRYEQYF
j_gene: TRBJ1-2; d_gene: TRBD1; v_gene: TRBV19; abundance: few; CDR3nt: TGTGCCAGTGACACAGGGGGCGGCTATGGCTACACCTTC; CDR3aa: CASDTGGGYGYTF
j_gene: TRBJ1-3; d_gene: -; v_gene: TRBV7-2; abundance: -; CDR3nt: TGTGCCAGCAGCTTAGGGGGGGCTGGAAACACCATATATTTT; CDR3aa: CASSLGGAGNTIYF
j_gene: TRBJ2-3; d_gene: -; v_gene: TRBV5-4; abundance: few; CDR3nt: TGTGCCAGCAGCTTGGCGTTGAGGCGAGATACGCAGTATTTT; CDR3aa: CASSLALRRDTQYF
j_gene: TRBJ2-1; d_gene: TRBD2; v_gene: TRBV6-4; abundance: -; CDR3nt: TGTGCCAGCAGTGAGGCTAGCGGGGGCTACAATGAGCAGTTCTTC; CDR3aa: CASSEASGGYNEQFF
j_gene: TRBJ1-4; d_gene: -; v_gene: TRBV4-1; abundance: many; CDR3nt: TGCGCCAGCAGCCAACCTATTATTAATGAAAAACTGTTTTTT; CDR3aa: CASSQPIINEKLFF
j_gene: TRBJ1-4; d_gene: -; v_gene: TRBV6-5; abundance: -; CDR3nt: TGTGCCAGTAGGCGGGAGCTTAATGAAAAACTGTTTTTT; CDR3aa: CASRRELNEKLFF
j_gene: TRBJ2-7; d_gene: -; v_gene: TRBV29-1; abundance: -; CDR3nt: TGCAGCGCGCCTGGTAGGGGCGACGAGCAGTACTTC; CDR3aa: CSAPGRGDEQYF
j_gene: TRBJ2-5; d_gene: -; v_gene: TRBV5-6; abundance: -; CDR3nt: TGTGCCAGCAGCTTCAGGGGCCAAGAGACCCAGTACTTC; CDR3aa: CASSFRGQETQYF
j_gene: TRBJ2-7; d_gene: -; v_gene: TRBV3-1/TRBV3-2; abundance: -; CDR3nt: TGTGCCAGCAGCCTTGGGCACTACGAGCAGTACTTC; CDR3aa: CASSLGHYEQYF
j_gene: TRBJ1-1; d_gene: -; v_gene: TRBV13; abundance: -; CDR3nt: TGTGCCAGCAGCCCCCTCGACAGGATGAACACTGAAGCTTTCTTT; CDR3aa: CASSPLDRMNTEAFF
j_gene: TRBJ2-2; d_gene: -; v_gene: TRBV5-1; abundance: -; CDR3nt: TGCGCCAGCAGCTTGGTTGGGACTCAGAACACCGGGGAGCTGTTTTTT; CDR3aa: CASSLVGTQNTGELFF
j_gene: TRBJ2-3; d_gene: -; v_gene: TRBV18; abundance: -; CDR3nt: TGTGCCAGCTCACCAACAGGCACAGATACGCAGTATTTT; CDR3aa: CASSPTGTDTQYF
j_gene: TRBJ1-2; d_gene: TRBD1; v_gene: TRBV2; abundance: -; CDR3nt: TGTGCCAGCAGTCTGACAGGGGGCTACACCTTC; CDR3aa: CASSLTGGYTF
j_gene: TRBJ1-4; d_gene: -; v_gene: TRBV30; abundance: few; CDR3nt: TGTGCCTGGGCCCGCGGGGGGGCAGAAGTAAATGAAAAACTGTTTTTT; CDR3aa: CAWARGGAEVNEKLFF
j_gene: TRBJ1-3; d_gene: TRBD1; v_gene: TRBV6-6; abundance: -; CDR3nt: TGTGCCAGCAGTTACTCCGGGACAGCTGGAAACACCATATATTTT; CDR3aa: CASSYSGTAGNTIYF
j_gene: TRBJ1-1; d_gene: TRBD1; v_gene: TRBV7-9; abundance: -; CDR3nt: TGTGCCAGCAGCTTACGGGACAGCCAGAACACTGAAGCTTTCTTT; CDR3aa: CASSLRDSQNTEAFF
j_gene: TRBJ2-3; d_gene: TRBD1; v_gene: TRBV28; abundance: -; CDR3nt: TGTGCCAGCAGTTTACCGGGGGCAGGGGGCAAAACAGATACGCAGTATTTT; CDR3aa: CASSLPGAGGKTDTQYF
j_gene: TRBJ2-5; d_gene: -; v_gene: TRBV5-1; abundance: -; CDR3nt: TGCGCCAGCAGCTTGGCTGACAGCAGATACCAAGAGACCCAGTACTTC; CDR3aa: CASSLADSRYQETQYF
j_gene: TRBJ2-7; d_gene: -; v_gene: TRBV7-2; abundance: once; CDR3nt: TGTGCCAGCAGCTTAGCTCCCACAGGGACCTACGAGCAGTACTTC; CDR3aa: CASSLAPTGTYEQYF
j_gene: TRBJ2-3; d_gene: TRBD1; v_gene: TRBV15; abundance: -; CDR3nt: TGTGCCACCAGCAGAGAGACAGGGACAGATACGCAGTATTTT; CDR3aa: CATSRETGTDTQYF
j_gene: TRBJ2-4; d_gene: TRBD1; v_gene: TRBV5-8; abundance: -; CDR3nt: TGTGCCAGCAGCTACAGGGGCCCCAAAAACATTCAGTACTTC; CDR3aa: CASSYRGPKNIQYF
j_gene: TRBJ2-5; d_gene: TRBD1; v_gene: TRBV5-1; abundance: -; CDR3nt: TGCGCCAGCAGCCCTGGGACAGGGGGTCACCAAGAGACCCAGTACTTC; CDR3aa: CASSPGTGGHQETQYF
j_gene: TRBJ2-7; d_gene: -; v_gene: TRBV6-2/TRBV6-3; abundance: once; CDR3nt: TGTGCCAGCAGTGGGGGGACCGCAGCTTGGTACGAGCAGTACTTC; CDR3aa: CASSGGTAAWYEQYF